The sequence of this TCR beta chain was determined in a study of blood T cell repertoires in COVID-19. The length of the CDR3 is 14 residues. V was trimmed by 4 bases and J by 7 bases, leaving 14 bases between them. CDR1 is SGHAT, CDR2 FQNNGV, per germline. Source study methods: Amplification from reference gene primers served as the basis for estimated nucleated cell counts. This table comes from immunoSEQ multiplex PCR, and its TCRdb copy is limited to in-frame clones, with some not included. For V, J and clone size, that table is used; D and trimming come from the DNA. The profile covers 200,000 to 300,000 clones, with about 90% appearing a single time and around 2.5% taken by the ten largest. Seattle patients were enrolled during active infection and followed longitudinally.

Sequencing input: peripheral blood. The clonotype comes from a person under 35 with COVID-19, enrolled during active disease. V gene TRBV11-2 combines with J gene TRBJ1-5; D may be TRBD1 (6 bases). The CDR3 nucleotides read TGTGCCAGCAGCTCCAGGGGTAAGGGACAGCCCCAGCATTTT. Protein: CASSSRGKGQPQHF.